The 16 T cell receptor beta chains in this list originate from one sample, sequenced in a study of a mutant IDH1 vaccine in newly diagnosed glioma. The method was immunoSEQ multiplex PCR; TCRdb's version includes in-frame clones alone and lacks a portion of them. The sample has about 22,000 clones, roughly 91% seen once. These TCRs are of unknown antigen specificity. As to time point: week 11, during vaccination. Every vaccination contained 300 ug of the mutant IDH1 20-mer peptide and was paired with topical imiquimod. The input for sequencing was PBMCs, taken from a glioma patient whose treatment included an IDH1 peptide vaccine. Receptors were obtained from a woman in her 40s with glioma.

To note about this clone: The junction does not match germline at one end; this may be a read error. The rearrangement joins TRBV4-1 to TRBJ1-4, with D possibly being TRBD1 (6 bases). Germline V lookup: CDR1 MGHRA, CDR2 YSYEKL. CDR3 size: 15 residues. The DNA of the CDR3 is TGCGCCAGCAGCCTCCCAGGACAGTACCGTCCCGGATGCCCTTTT. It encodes CASSLPGQYRPGCPF.

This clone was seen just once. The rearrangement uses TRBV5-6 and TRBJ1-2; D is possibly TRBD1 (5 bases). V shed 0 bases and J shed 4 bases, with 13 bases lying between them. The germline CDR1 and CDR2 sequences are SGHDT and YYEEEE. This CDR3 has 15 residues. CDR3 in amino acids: CASSLGSPGRYGYTF. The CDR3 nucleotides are TGTGCCAGCAGCTTGGGGTCTCCGGGGCGCTATGGCTACACCTTC.

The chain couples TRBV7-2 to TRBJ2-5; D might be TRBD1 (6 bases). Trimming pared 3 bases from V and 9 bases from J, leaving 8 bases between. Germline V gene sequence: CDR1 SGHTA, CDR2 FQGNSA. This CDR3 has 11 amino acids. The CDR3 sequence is CASSFSGAQYF. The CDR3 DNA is TGTGCCAGCAGCTTCTCAGGGGCCCAGTACTTC.

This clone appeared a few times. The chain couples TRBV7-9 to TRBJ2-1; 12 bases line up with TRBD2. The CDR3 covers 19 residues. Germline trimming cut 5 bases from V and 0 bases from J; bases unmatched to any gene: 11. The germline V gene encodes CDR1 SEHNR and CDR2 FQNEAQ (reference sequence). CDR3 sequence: CASSPLGLAGGSSYNEQFF. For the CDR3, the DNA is TGTGCCAGCAGCCCACTAGGTCTAGCGGGAGGGAGCTCCTACAATGAGCAGTTCTTC.

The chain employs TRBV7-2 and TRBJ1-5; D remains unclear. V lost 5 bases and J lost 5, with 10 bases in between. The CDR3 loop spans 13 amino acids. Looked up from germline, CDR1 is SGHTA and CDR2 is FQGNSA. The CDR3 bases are TGTGCCAGCAGCCCTAAACGAGATCAGCCCCAGCATTTT. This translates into CASSPKRDQPQHF.

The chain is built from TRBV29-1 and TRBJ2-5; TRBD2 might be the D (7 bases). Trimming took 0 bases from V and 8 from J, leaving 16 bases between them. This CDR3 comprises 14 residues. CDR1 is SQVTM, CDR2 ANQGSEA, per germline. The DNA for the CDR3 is TGCAGCGTTGAAGATCTTATAGGGGGGGAAACCCAGTACTTC. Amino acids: CSVEDLIGGETQYF.

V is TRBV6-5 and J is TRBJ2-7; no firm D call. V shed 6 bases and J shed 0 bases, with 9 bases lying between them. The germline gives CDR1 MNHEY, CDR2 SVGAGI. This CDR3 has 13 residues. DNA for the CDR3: TGTGCCAGCAGCCGGACCGTCTCCTACGAGCAGTACTTC. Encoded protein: CASSRTVSYEQYF.

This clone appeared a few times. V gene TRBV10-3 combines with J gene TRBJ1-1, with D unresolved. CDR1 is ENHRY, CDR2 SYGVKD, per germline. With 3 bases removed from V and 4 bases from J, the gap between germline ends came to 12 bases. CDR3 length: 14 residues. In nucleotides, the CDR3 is TGTGCCATCAGTGATCGTACGGGGTCCACTGAAGCTTTCTTT. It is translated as CAISDRTGSTEAFF.

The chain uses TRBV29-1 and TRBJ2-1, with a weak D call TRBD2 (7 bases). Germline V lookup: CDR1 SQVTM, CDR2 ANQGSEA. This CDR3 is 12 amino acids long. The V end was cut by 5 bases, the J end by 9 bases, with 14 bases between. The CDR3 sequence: CSVRGAVSEQFF. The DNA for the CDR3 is TGCAGCGTTCGGGGGGCAGTTTCTGAGCAGTTCTTC.

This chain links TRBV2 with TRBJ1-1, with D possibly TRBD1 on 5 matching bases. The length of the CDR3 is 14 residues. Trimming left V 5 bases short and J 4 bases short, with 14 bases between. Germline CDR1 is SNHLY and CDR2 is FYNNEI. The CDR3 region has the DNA TGTGCCAGCAGTAACCGCGGGGGGGTCACTGAAGCTTTCTTT. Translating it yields CASSNRGGVTEAFF.

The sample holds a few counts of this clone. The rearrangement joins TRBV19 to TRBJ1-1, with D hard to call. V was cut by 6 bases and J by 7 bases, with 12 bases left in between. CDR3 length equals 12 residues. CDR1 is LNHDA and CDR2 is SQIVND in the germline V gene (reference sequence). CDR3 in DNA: TGTGCCAGTAGGACCGATGCCCTTGAAGCTTTCTTT. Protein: CASRTDALEAFF. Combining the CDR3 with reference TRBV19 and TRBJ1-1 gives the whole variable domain DGGITQSPKYLFRKEGQNVTLSCEQNLNHDAMYWYRQDPGQGLRLIYYSQIVNDFQKGDIAEGYSVSREKKESFPLTVTSAQKNPTAFYLCASRTDALEAFFGQGTRLTVV.

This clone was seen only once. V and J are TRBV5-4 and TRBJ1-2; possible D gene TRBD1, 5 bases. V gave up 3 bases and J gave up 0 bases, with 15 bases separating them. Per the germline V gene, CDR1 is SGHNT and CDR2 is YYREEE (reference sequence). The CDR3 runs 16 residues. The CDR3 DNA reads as TGTGCCAGCAGCTGGGGGGACTCGCGGGCTAACTATGGCTACACCTTC. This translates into CASSWGDSRANYGYTF.

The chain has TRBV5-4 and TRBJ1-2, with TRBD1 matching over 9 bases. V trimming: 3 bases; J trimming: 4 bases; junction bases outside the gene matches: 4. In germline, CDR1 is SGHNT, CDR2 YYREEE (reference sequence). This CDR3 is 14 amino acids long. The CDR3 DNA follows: TGTGCCAGCAGCTGGACAGGGGATACCTATGGCTACACCTTC. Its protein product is CASSWTGDTYGYTF.

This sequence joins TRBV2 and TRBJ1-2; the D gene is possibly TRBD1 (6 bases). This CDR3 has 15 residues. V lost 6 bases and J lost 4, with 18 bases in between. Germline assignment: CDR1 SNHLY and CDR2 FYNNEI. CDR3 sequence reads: CASRDTTGTPYGYTF. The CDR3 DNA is TGTGCCAGCAGGGACACCACAGGGACCCCCTATGGCTACACCTTC.

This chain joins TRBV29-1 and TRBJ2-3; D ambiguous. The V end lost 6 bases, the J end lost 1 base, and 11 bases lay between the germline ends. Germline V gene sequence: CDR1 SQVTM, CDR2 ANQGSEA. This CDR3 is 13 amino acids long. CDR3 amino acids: CSVARSGTDTQYF. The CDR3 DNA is TGCAGCGTGGCCAGATCCGGCACAGATACGCAGTATTTT.

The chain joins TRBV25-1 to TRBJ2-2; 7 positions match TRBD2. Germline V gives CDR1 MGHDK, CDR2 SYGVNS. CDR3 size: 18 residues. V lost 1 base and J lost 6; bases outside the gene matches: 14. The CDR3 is CASSEFHPSGPMAGELFF. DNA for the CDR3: TGTGCCAGCAGTGAATTTCATCCTAGCGGCCCGATGGCCGGGGAGCTGTTTTTT.